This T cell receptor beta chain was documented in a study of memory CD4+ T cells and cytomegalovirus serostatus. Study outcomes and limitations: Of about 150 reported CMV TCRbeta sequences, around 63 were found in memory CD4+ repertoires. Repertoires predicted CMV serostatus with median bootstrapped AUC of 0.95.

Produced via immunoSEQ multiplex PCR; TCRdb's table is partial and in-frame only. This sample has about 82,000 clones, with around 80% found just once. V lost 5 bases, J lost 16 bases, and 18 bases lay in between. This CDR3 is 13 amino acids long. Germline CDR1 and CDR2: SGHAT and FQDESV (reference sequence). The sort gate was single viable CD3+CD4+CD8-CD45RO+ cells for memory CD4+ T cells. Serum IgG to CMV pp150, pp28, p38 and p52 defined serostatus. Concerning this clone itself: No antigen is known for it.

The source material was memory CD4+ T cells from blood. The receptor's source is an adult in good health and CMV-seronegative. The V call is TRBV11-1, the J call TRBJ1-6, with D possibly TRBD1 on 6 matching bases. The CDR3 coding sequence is TGTGCCAGCAGCGCCCGGGACATCGTAAGGCTCCACTTT. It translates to CASSARDIVRLHF. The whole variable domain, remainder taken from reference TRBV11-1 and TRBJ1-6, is EAEVAQSPRYKITEKSQAVAFWCDPISGHATLYWYRQILGQGPELLVQFQDESVVDDSQLPKDRFSAERLKGVDSTLKIQPAELGDSAMYLCASSARDIVRLHFGNGTRLTVT.